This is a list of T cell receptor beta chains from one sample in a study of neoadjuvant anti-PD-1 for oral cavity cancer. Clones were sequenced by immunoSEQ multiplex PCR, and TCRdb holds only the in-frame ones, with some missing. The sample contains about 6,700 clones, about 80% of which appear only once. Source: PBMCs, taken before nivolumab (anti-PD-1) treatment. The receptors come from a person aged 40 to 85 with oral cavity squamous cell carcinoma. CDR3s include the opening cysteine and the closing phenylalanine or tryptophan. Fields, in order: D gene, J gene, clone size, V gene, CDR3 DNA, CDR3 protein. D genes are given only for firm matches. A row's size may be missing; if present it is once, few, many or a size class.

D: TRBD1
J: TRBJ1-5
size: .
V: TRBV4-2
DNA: TGTGCCAGCAGCCAGGATTGGACAGGGTCCAGGGTTAGCAATCAGCCCCAGCATTTT
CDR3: CASSQDWTGSRVSNQPQHF

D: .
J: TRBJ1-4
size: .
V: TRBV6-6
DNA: TGTGCCAGCAGTTACCAACCGAATGAAAAACTGTTTTTT
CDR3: CASSYQPNEKLFF

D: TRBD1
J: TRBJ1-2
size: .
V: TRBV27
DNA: TGTGCCAGCAGTTTATCCTGGACAGGGGTGAATGGCTACACCTTC
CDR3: CASSLSWTGVNGYTF

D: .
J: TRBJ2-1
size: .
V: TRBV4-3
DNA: TGCGCCAGCAGCCGTTTAGAACCCAATGAGCAGTTCTTC
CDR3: CASSRLEPNEQFF

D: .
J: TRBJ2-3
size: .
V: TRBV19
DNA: TGTGCCAGTAGGGCGGCTAGCACAGATACGCAGTATTTT
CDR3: CASRAASTDTQYF

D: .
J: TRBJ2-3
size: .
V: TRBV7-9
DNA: TGTGCCAGCAGCCGCCGATGGGGGGAGGGCACAGATACGCAGTATTTT
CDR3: CASSRRWGEGTDTQYF

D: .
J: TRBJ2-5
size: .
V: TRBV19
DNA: TGTGCCATTCCCAACCTGGCAGCCCAAGAGACCCAGTACTTC
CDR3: CAIPNLAAQETQYF

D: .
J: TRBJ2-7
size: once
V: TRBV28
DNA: TGTGCCAGCAGTTTAGGGGGGCAGCGCGACGAGCAGTACTTC
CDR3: CASSLGGQRDEQYF

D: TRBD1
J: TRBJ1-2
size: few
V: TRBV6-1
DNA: TGTGCCAGCAGGGAACAGACAGGGGGCGTCTATGGCTACACCTTC
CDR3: CASREQTGGVYGYTF

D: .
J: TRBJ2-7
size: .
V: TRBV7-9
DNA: TGTGCCAGCAGCTTCAAGGAATCCGGCCTCCTCGGGAGCAGGCACGAGCAGTACTTC
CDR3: CASSFKESGLLGSRHEQYF

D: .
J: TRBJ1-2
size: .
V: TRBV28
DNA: TGTGCCAGCAGTTTACAGGCGGTTAACTATGGCTACACCTTC
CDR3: CASSLQAVNYGYTF

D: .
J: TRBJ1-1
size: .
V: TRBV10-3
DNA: TGTGCCATCAGGGGGGGGACTGAAGCTTTCTTT
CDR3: CAIRGGTEAFF

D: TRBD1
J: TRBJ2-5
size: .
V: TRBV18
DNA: TGTGCCAGCTCAAGGACAGGGGGCCAAGAGACCCAGTACTTC
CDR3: CASSRTGGQETQYF

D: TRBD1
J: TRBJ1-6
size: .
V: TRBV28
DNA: TGTGCCAGCAAAAAGACAGGGGGCGAAGTACCGCCCCTCCACTTT
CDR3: CASKKTGGEVPPLHF

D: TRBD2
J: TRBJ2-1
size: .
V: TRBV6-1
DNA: TGTGCCAGCAGTCTGACATCGGGGGGAGAGGAGCAGTTCTTC
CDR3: CASSLTSGGEEQFF

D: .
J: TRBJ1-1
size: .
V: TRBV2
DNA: TGTGCCAGCATGGACACCTGGCGGGAAGCTTTCTTT
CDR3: CASMDTWREAFF

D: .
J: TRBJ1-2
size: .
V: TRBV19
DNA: TGTGCCAGTAGTCTGAGAGACAGAACGTATGGCTACACCTTC
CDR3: CASSLRDRTYGYTF

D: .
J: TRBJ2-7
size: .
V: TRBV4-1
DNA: TGCGCCAGCAGCTTCCGGGAGCAAGGGGCCTACGAGCAGTACTTC
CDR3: CASSFREQGAYEQYF

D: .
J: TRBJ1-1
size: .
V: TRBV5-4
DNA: TGTGCCAGCAGCACCGGACCGAACACTGAAGCTTTCTTT
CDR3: CASSTGPNTEAFF

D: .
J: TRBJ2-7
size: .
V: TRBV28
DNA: TGTGCCAGCAGTGACAGAGTTAGCTCCTACGAGCAGTACTTC
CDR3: CASSDRVSSYEQYF

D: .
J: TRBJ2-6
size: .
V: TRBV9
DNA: TGTGCCAGCAGCGAAGGGGGGGGCCCTGGGGCCAACGTCCTGACTTTC
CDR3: CASSEGGGPGANVLTF

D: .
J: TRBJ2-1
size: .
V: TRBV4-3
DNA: TGCGCCAGCAGCCGACAGACTAGTAATCATGAGCAGTTCTTC
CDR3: CASSRQTSNHEQFF

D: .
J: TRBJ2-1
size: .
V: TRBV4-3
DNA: TGCGCCAGCAGCCAAGAACCTAGCTCCTACAATGAGCAGTTCTTC
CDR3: CASSQEPSSYNEQFF

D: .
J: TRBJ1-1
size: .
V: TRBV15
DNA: TGTGCCACCAGCAGAGATCAAAGCTTGGGGAACACTGAAGCTTTCTTT
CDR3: CATSRDQSLGNTEAFF

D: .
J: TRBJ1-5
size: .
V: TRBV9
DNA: TGTGCCAGCAGCCCCGGGAATAGGGCACAGCCCCAGCATTTT
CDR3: CASSPGNRAQPQHF

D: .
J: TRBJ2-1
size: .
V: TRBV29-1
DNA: TGCAGCGTTGAATTGGGGAAACCCTCCTACAATGAGCAGTTCTTC
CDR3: CSVELGKPSYNEQFF

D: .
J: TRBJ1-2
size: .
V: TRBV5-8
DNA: TGTGCCAGCAGCCGCCAGAACTATGGCTACACCTTC
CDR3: CASSRQNYGYTF

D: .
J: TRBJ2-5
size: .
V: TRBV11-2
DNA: TGTGCCAGCAGCCCGGGACACCAAGAGACCCAGTACTTC
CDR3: CASSPGHQETQYF

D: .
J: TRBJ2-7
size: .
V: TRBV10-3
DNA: TGTGCCATCAGTGTGGGCCCCTACGAGCAGTACTTC
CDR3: CAISVGPYEQYF

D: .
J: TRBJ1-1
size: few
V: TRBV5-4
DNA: TGTGCCAGCAGCTTAGACAGATGGACTGAAGCTTTCTTT
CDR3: CASSLDRWTEAFF

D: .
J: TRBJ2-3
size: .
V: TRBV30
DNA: TGTGCCTGGAGTCCCGGGACCGGGGTAGATACGCAGTATTTT
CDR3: CAWSPGTGVDTQYF

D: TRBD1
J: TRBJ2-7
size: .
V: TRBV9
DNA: TGTGCCAGCAGCGTAGTTGGGGACAGGGGGCTCTACGAGCAGTACTTC
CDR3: CASSVVGDRGLYEQYF

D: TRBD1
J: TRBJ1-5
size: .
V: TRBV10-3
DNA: TGTGCCGCCGGACAGGGGATTAGCAATCAGCCCCAGCATTTT
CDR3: CAAGQGISNQPQHF

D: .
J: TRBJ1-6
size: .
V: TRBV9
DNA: TGTGCCAGCAGCGTAGGGGAAGGGAGCTCCTATAATTCACCCCTCCACTTT
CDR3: CASSVGEGSSYNSPLHF

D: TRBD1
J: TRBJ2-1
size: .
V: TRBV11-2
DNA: TGTGCCAGCAGCTTGACAGGGAATTCTAATGAGCAGTTCTTC
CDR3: CASSLTGNSNEQFF

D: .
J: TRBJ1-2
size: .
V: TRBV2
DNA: TGTGCCAGAGATACAGGGTTCGGAGGCTACACCTTC
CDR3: CARDTGFGGYTF

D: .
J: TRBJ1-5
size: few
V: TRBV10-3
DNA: TGTGCCATCAGTGGCGAGTATAGCAATCAGCCCCAGCATTTT
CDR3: CAISGEYSNQPQHF

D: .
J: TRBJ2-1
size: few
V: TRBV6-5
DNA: TGTGCCAGCAGTTACCAAGGGTCCCACAATGAGCAGTTCTTC
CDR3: CASSYQGSHNEQFF

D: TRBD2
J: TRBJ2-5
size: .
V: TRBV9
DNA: TGTGCCAGCAGCGGGACTAGCGGGGTTTCCGGAGAGACCCAGTACTTC
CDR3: CASSGTSGVSGETQYF

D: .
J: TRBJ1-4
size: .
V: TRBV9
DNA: TGTGCCAGCAGCGTAGCGGCTAGGGGGGCTGAAAAACTGTTTTTT
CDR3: CASSVAARGAEKLFF

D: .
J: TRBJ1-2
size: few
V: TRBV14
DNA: TGTGCCAGCAGCCAACTCGGACGAGATGTGGGCTACACCTTC
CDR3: CASSQLGRDVGYTF

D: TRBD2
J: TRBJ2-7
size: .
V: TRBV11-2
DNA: TGTGCCAGCAGCTTCTCCGGGACTAGCGGGGGGGAGTACTTC
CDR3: CASSFSGTSGGEYF

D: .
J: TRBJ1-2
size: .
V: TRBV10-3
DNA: TGTGCCATCAGTGAGTCGGGCGGAAACTATGGCTACACCTTC
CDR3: CAISESGGNYGYTF

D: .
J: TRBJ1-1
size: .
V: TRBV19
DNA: TGTGCCAGTAGACGACGATGGGCCCCGAACACTGAAGCTTTCTTT
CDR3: CASRRRWAPNTEAFF

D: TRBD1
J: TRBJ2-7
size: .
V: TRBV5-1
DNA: TGCGCCAGCAGCTTGGCCCCGACCGGGACAGGGGGCGAGCAGTACTTC
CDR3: CASSLAPTGTGGEQYF

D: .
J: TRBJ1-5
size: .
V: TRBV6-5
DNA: TGTGCCAGCAGTGGACCATACTATAGCAATCAGCCCCAGCATTTT
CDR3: CASSGPYYSNQPQHF

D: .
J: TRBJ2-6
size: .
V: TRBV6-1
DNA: TGTGCCAGCAGGGAGGACCCCTCTGGGGCCAACGTCCTGACTTTC
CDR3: CASREDPSGANVLTF

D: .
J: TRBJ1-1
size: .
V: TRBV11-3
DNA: TGTGCCAGCAGCTTAGGTTCATGGGGGGAAGCTTTCTTT
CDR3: CASSLGSWGEAFF